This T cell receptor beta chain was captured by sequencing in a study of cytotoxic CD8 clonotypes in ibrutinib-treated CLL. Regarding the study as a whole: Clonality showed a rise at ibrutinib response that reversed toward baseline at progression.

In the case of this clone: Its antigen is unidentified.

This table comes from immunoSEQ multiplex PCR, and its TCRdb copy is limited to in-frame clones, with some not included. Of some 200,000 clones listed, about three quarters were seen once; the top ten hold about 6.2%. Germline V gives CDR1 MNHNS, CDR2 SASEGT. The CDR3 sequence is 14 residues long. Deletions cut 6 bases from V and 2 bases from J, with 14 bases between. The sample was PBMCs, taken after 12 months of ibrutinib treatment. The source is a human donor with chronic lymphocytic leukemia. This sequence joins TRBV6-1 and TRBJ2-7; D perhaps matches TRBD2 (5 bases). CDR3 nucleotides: TGTGCCAGCAGGGGCCGAGGGCAGACCTACGAGCAGTACTTC. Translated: CASRGRGQTYEQYF.